This TCR beta chain was recorded in a study of blood T cell repertoires in COVID-19. In the study overall: The United States, Italy and Spain were the sources of the acute and convalescent COVID-19 samples.

Generated by immunoSEQ multiplex PCR, the TCRdb table keeps only in-frame clones and is missing some. This table has a few hundred thousand clones, more than 70% appearing once. Germline V gene data show CDR1 as MDHEN and CDR2 as SYDVKM. The length of the CDR3 is 13 residues. V was clipped by 5 bases and J by 3 bases, with 11 bases between them. The source of this sequence is a man between 18 and 29 years old who had recovered from COVID-19. The rearrangement joins TRBV28 to TRBJ2-7; D ambiguous. Sequenced input: peripheral blood. The CDR3 here is CASSGHKLYEQYF. CDR3 nucleotides: TGTGCCAGCAGTGGGCATAAACTCTACGAGCAGTACTTC. The complete variable domain, with remaining parts taken from reference TRBV28 and TRBJ2-7, reads DVKVTQSSRYLVKRTGEKVFLECVQDMDHENMFWYRQDPGLGLRLIYFSYDVKMKEKGDIPEGYSVSREKKERFSLILESASTNQTSMYLCASSGHKLYEQYFGPGTRLTVT.